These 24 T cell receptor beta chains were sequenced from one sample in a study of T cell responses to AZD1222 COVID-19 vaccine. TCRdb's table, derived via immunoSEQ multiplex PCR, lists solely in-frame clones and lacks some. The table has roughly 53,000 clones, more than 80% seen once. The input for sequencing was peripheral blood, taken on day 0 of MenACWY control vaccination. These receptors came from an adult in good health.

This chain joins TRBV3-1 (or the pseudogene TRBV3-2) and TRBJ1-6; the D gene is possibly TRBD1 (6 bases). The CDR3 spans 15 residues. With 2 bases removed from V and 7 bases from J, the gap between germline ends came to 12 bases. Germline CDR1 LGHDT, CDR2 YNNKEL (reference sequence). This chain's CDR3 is CASSQLDSSNSPLHF. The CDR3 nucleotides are TGTGCCAGCAGCCAACTGGACAGTTCAAATTCACCCCTCCACTTT.

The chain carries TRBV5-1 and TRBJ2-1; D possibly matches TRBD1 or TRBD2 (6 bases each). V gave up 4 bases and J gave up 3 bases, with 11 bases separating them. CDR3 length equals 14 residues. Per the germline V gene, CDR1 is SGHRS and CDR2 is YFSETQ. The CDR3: CASSPGAFYNEQFF. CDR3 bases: TGCGCCAGCAGCCCGGGGGCTTTCTACAATGAGCAGTTCTTC.

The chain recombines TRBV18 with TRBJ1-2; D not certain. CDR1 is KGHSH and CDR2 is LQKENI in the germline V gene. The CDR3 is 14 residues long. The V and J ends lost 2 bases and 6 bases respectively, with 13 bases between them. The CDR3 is CASSPYADADGYTF. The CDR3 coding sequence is TGTGCCAGCTCACCATACGCGGATGCTGATGGCTACACCTTC.

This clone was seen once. CDR3 protein: CAWGTGVRAEQFF. DNA of the CDR3: TGTGCCTGGGGGACAGGGGTGAGGGCTGAGCAGTTCTTC. The chain couples TRBV30 to TRBJ2-1, with 10 bases aligning to TRBD1. This CDR3 has 13 residues. The V and J ends lost 5 bases and 9 bases, in that order; junction bases with no gene match: 7. Looked up from germline, CDR1 is GTSNPN and CDR2 is SVGIG (reference sequence).

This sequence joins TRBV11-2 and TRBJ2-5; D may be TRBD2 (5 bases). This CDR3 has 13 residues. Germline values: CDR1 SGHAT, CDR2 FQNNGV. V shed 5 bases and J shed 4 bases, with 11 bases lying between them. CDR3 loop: CASSMSGTETQYF. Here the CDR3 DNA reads TGTGCCAGCAGCATGAGCGGAACAGAGACCCAGTACTTC.

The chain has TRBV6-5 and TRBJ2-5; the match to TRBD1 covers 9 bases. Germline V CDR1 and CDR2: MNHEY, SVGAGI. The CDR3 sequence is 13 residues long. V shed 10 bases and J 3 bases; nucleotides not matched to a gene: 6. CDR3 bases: TGTGCCATCGAGAGGACAGGGGAAGAGACCCAGTACTTC. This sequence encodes CAIERTGEETQYF.

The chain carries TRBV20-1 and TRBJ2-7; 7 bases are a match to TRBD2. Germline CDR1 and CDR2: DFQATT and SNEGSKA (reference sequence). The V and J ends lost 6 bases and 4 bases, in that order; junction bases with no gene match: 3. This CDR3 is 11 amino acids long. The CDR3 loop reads CSARLAYEQYF. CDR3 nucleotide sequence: TGCAGTGCAAGACTAGCATACGAGCAGTACTTC.

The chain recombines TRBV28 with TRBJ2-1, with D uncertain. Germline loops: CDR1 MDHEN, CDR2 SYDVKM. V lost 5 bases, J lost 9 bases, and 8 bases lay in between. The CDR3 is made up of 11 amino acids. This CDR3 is CASSLQGEQFF. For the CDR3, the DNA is TGTGCCAGCAGTCTCCAAGGTGAGCAGTTCTTC.

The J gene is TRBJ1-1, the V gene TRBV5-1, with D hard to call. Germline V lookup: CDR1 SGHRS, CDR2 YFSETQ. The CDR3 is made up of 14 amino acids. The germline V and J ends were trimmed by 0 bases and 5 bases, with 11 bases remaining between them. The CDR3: CASSLDGVGTEAFF. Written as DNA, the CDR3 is TGCGCCAGCAGCTTGGATGGGGTTGGGACTGAAGCTTTCTTT.

The CDR3 DNA is TGTGCCAGCACCTCCCCAGGAATCACTGAAGCTTTCTTT. It encodes CASTSPGITEAFF. This chain joins TRBV27 and TRBJ1-1; D is ambiguous. The CDR3 covers 13 residues. Trimming removed 7 bases at V and 4 bases at J, with 13 bases between. Germline V gene data show CDR1 as MNHEY and CDR2 as SMNVEV (reference sequence).

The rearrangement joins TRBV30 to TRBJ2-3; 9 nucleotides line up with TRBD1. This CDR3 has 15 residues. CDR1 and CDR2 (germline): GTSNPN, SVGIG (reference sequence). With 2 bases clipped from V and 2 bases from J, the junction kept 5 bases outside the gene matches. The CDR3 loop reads CAWSSGTGNTDTQYF. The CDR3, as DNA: TGTGCCTGGAGTTCCGGGACAGGGAACACAGATACGCAGTATTTT.

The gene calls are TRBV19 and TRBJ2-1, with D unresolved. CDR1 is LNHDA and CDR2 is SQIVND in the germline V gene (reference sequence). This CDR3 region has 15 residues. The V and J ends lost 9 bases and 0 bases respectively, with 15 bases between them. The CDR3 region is CASLDQASSYNEQFF. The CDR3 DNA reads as TGTGCCAGCCTCGACCAAGCGAGCTCCTACAATGAGCAGTTCTTC.

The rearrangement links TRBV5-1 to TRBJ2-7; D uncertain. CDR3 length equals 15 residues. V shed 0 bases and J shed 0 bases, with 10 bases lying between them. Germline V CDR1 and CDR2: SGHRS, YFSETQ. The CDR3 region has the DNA TGCGCCAGCAGCTTGGGGACCGTATACTCCTACGAGCAGTACTTC. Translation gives CASSLGTVYSYEQYF.

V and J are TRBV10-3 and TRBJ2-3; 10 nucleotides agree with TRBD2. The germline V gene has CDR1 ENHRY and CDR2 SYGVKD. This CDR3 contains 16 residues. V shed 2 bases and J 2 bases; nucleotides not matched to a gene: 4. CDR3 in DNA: TGTGCCATCAGTGAGCGAACTAGCGGGATCACAGATACGCAGTATTTT. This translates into CAISERTSGITDTQYF.

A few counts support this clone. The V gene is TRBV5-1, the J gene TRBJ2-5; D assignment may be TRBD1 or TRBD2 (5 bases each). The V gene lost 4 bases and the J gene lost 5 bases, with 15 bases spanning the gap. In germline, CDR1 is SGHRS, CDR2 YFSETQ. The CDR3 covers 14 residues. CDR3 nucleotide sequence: TGCGCCAGCAGCCCCCAACGGGGCGGCGAGACCCAGTACTTC. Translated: CASSPQRGGETQYF. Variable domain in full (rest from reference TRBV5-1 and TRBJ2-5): KAGVTQTPRYLIKTRGQQVTLSCSPISGHRSVSWYQQTPGQGLQFLFEYFSETQRNKGNFPGRFSGRQFSNSRSEMNVSTLELGDSALYLCASSPQRGGETQYFGPGTRLLVL.

As DNA, the CDR3 is TGTGCCAGCAGCGGTCGTGGCACAAGCAATCAGCCCCAGCATTTT. The encoded protein is CASSGRGTSNQPQHF. The chain combines TRBV12-1 with TRBJ1-5; the DNA was not compared with TRBD1, the D call given in the table. TRBV12-1 is a documented pseudogene. CDR3 length: 15 residues.

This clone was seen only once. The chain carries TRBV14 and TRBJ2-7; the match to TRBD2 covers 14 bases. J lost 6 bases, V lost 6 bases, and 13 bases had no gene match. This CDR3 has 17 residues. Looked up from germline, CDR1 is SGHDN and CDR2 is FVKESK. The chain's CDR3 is CASRNPNQTSGRAEQYF. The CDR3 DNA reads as TGTGCCAGCAGAAACCCAAATCAGACTAGCGGGAGGGCCGAGCAGTACTTC. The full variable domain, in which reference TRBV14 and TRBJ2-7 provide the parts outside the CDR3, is EAGVTQFPSHSVIEKGQTVTLRCDPISGHDNLYWYRRVMGKEIKFLLHFVKESKQDESGMPNNRFLAERTGGTYSTLKVQPAELEDSGVYFCASRNPNQTSGRAEQYFGPGTRLTVT.

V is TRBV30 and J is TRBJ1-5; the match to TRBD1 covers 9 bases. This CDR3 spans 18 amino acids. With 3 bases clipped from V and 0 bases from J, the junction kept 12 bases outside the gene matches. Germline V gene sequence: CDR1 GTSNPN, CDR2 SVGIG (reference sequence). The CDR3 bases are TGTGCCTGGAGCGCGACCCCACAGGGGGCTTTTAGCAATCAGCCCCAGCATTTT. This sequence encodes CAWSATPQGAFSNQPQHF.

The CDR3 DNA is TGTGCCAGTAGTCCCCGACAGAGTTACTCTGGAAACACCATATATTTT. Protein: CASSPRQSYSGNTIYF. The genes are TRBV19 and TRBJ1-3, with D tentatively TRBD1 (5 bases). Germline V gene sequence: CDR1 LNHDA, CDR2 SQIVND (reference sequence). The CDR3 has 16 residues. V was clipped by 5 bases and J by 0 bases, with 14 bases between them.

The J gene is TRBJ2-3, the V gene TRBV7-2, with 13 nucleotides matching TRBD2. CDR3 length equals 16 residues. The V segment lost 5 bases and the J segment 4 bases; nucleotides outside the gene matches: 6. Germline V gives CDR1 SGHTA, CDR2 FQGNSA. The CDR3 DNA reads TGTGCCAGCAGCACCTGGACTAGCGGGAGCTCAGATACGCAGTATTTT. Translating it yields CASSTWTSGSSDTQYF. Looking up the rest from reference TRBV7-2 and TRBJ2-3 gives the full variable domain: GAGVSQSPSNKVTEKGKDVELRCDPISGHTALYWYRQSLGQGLEFLIYFQGNSAPDKSGLPSDRFSAERTGGSVSTLTIQRTQQEDSAVYLCASSTWTSGSSDTQYFGPGTRLTVL.

In DNA form, the CDR3 reads TGCGCCAGCAGCCAAGAGAGCACTGAAGCTTTCTTT. This gives the protein CASSQESTEAFF. The V and J genes are TRBV4-1 and TRBJ1-1; D gene uncertain. This CDR3 has 12 residues. Deletions cut 0 bases from V and 4 bases from J, with 3 bases between. The germline CDR1 and CDR2 sequences are MGHRA and YSYEKL.

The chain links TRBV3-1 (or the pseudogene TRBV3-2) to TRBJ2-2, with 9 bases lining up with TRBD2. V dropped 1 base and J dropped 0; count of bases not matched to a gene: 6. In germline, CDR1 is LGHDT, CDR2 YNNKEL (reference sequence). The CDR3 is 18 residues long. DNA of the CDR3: TGTGCCAGCAGCCAAGGGGCGGCTAGCGGGACGAACACCGGGGAGCTGTTTTTT. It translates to CASSQGAASGTNTGELFF.

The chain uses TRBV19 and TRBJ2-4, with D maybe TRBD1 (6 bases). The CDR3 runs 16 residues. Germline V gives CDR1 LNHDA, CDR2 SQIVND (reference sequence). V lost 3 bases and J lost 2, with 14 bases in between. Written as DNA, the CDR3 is TGTGCCAGTAGTATGGGGGCCCGGGTAACCAAAAACATTCAGTACTTC. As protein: CASSMGARVTKNIQYF.

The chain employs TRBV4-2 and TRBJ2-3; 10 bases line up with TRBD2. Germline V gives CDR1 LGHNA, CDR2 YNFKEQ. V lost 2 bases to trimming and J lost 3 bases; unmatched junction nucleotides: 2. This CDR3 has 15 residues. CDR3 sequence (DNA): TGTGCCAGCAGCCAAACTAGCGGGAAGACAGATACGCAGTATTTT. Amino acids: CASSQTSGKTDTQYF.